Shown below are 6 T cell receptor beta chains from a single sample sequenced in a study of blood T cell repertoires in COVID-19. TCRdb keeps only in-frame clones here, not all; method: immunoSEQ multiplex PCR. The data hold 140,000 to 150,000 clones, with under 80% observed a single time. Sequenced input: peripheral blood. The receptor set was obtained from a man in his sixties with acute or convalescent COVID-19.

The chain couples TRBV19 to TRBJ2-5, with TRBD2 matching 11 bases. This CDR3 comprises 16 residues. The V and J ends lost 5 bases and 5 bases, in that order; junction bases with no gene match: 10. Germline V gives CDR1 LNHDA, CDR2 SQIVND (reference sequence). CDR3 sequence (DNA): TGTGCCAGTAGTCGAGGTAGCGGGAGGGCCGGGGAGACCCAGTACTTC. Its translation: CASSRGSGRAGETQYF.

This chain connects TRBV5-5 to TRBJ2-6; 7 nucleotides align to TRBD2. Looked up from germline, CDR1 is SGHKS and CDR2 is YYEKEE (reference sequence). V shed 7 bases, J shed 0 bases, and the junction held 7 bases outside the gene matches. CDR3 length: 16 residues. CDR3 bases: TGTGCCAGCCGACTAGCTCAGAGCTCTGGGGCCAACGTCCTGACTTTC. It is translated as CASRLAQSSGANVLTF.

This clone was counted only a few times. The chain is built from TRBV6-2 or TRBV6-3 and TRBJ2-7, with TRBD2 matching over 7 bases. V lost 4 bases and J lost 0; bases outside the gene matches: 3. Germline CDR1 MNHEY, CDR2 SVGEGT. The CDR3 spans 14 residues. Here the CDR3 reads CASSFGGNSYEQYF. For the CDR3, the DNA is TGTGCCAGCAGTTTCGGGGGGAACTCCTACGAGCAGTACTTC.

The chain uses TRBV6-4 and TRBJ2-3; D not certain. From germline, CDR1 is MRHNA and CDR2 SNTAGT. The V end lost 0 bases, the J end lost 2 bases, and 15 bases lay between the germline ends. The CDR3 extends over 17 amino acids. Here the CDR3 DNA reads TGTGCCAGCAGTGACTCGGAGTTCGAGCTGCCCACAGATACGCAGTATTTT. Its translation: CASSDSEFELPTDTQYF.

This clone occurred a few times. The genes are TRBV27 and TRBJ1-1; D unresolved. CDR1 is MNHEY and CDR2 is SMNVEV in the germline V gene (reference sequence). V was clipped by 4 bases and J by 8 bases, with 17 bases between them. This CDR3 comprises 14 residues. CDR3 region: CASSYTRGGSEAFF. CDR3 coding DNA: TGTGCCAGCAGTTACACCCGGGGAGGCAGCGAAGCTTTCTTT.

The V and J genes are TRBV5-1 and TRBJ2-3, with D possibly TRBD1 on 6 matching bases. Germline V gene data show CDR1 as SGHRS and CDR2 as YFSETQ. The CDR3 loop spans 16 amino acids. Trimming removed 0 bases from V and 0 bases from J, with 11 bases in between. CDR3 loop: CASSLARQASTDTQYF. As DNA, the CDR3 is TGCGCCAGCAGCTTGGCCCGACAGGCTAGCACAGATACGCAGTATTTT. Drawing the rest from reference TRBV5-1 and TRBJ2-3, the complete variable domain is KAGVTQTPRYLIKTRGQQVTLSCSPISGHRSVSWYQQTPGQGLQFLFEYFSETQRNKGNFPGRFSGRQFSNSRSEMNVSTLELGDSALYLCASSLARQASTDTQYFGPGTRLTVL.